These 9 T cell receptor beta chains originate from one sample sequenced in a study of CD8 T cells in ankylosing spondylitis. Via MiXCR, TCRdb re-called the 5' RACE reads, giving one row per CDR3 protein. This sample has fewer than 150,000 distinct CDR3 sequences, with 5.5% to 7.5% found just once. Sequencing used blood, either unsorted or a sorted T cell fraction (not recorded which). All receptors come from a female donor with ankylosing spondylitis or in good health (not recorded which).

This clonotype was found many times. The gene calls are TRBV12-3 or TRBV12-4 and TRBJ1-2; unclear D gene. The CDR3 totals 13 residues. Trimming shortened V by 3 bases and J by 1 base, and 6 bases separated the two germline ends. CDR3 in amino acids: CASSLVSNYGYTF. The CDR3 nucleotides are TGTGCCAGCAGTTTGGTCAGTAACTATGGCTACACCTTC.

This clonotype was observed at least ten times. CDR3 loop: CASSSLQGRSYEQYF. The CDR3 coding sequence is TGCGCCAGCAGCAGCCTACAGGGGCGATCCTACGAGCAGTACTTC. The chain uses TRBV5-1 and TRBJ2-7, with 7 positions matching TRBD1. There are 15 residues in the CDR3. Germline CDR1 SGHRS, CDR2 YFSETQ. V shed 4 bases and J 1 base; nucleotides not matched to a gene: 8. The full variable domain, in which reference TRBV5-1 and TRBJ2-7 provide the parts outside the CDR3, is KAGVTQTPRYLIKTRGQQVTLSCSPISGHRSVSWYQQTPGQGLQFLFEYFSETQRNKGNFPGRFSGRQFSNSRSEMNVSTLELGDSALYLCASSSLQGRSYEQYFGPGTRLTVT.

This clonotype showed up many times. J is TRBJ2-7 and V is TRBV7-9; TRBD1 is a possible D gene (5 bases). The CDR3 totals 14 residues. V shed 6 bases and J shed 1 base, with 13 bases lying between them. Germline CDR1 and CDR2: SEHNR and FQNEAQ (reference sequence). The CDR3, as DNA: TGTGCCAGCAGTTTTGGAACAGGATCCTACGAGCAGTACTTC. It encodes CASSFGTGSYEQYF.

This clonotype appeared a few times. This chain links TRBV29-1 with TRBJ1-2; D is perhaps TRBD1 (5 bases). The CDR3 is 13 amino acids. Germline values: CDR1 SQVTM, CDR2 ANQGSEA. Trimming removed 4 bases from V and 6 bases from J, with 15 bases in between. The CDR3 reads CSVARVGLDGYTF. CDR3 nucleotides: TGCAGCGTTGCCAGGGTGGGGTTGGATGGCTACACCTTC.

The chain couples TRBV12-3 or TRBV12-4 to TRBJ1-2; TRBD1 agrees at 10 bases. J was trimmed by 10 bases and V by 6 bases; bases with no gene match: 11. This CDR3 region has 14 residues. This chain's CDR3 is CASSWRDRGADYTF. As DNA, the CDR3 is TGTGCCAGCAGCTGGCGGGACAGGGGAGCTGACTACACCTTC.

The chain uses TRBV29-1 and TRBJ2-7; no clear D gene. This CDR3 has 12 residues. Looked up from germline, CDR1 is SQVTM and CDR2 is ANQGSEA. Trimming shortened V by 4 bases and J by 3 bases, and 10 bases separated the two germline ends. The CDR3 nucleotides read TGCAGCGTTGTGAGGTTGAACTACGAGCAGTACTTC. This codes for CSVVRLNYEQYF.

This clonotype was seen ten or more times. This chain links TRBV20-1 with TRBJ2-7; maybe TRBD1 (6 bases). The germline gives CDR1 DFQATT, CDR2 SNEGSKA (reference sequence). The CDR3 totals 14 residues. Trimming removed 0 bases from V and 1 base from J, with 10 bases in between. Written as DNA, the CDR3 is TGCAGTGCTAGAGAGGGGGCGGGTTCCTACGAGCAGTACTTC. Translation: CSAREGAGSYEQYF.

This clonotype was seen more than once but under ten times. The DNA of the CDR3 is TGTGCCAGCAGTGAGGGAGGGATCAATCAGCCCCAGCATTTT. It encodes CASSEGGINQPQHF. The chain has TRBV6-2 or TRBV6-3 and TRBJ1-5, with D unclear. The CDR3 has 14 amino acids. Trimming removed 5 bases from V and 3 bases from J, with 11 bases in between. Looked up from germline, CDR1 is MNHEY and CDR2 is SVGEGT.

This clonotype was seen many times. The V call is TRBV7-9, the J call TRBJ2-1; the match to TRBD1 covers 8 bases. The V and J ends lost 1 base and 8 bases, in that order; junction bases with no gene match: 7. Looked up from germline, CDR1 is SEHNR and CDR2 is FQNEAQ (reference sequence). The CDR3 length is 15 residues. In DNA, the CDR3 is TGTGCCAGCAGCTTAGGACAGGGGCTCAAGGATGAGCAGTTCTTC. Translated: CASSLGQGLKDEQFF.